The next 10 T cell receptor beta chains were all read from a single sample in a study of T cell clonotyping in hematopoietic cell transplantation. TCRdb's copy holds only in-frame clones and misses some; the assay was immunoSEQ multiplex PCR. Among roughly 37,000 clones listed, around nine tenths were seen once. Source material: peripheral blood mononuclear cells. The receptors originated from a woman in her thirties or forties in good health. Some clones in this sample may be carry-over from other donors' samples.

The V call is TRBV5-6, the J call TRBJ2-2; D possibly uses TRBD1 or TRBD2 (5 bases each). Germline V CDR1 and CDR2: SGHDT, YYEEEE. V gave up 0 bases and J gave up 1 base, with 7 bases separating them. The CDR3 contains 15 residues. The DNA of the CDR3 is TGTGCCAGCAGCTTGGGGGGGTGGAACACCGGGGAGCTGTTTTTT. It translates to CASSLGGWNTGELFF.

The chain employs TRBV23-1 and TRBJ1-2; no clear D gene. TRBV23-1 falls under the ORF class, with uncertain function. Trimming removed 2 bases at V and 4 bases at J, with 8 bases between. This CDR3 region has 13 residues. CDR3 protein: CASSQEVFYGYTF. CDR3 DNA sequence: TGCGCCAGCAGTCAAGAGGTCTTCTATGGCTACACCTTC.

This chain connects TRBV5-1 to TRBJ2-1; D uncertain. The CDR3 is made up of 14 amino acids. The ends were cut back, 0 bases at V and 7 bases at J, with 11 bases in the middle. The germline V gene encodes CDR1 SGHRS and CDR2 YFSETQ. CDR3 bases: TGCGCCAGCAGCTTGGACTTTTCGTCTAATGAGCAGTTCTTC. Encoded protein: CASSLDFSSNEQFF.

The chain recombines TRBV25-1 with TRBJ2-2, with 8 bases identical to TRBD2. This CDR3 is built from 13 residues. Per the germline V gene, CDR1 is MGHDK and CDR2 is SYGVNS. J lost 4 bases, V lost 5 bases, and 0 bases had no gene match. The CDR3 is CASSLAGTGELFF. DNA of the CDR3: TGTGCCAGCAGTCTAGCGGGCACCGGGGAGCTGTTTTTT. The full variable domain, rest sourced from reference TRBV25-1 and TRBJ2-2, is EADIYQTPRYLVIGTGKKITLECSQTMGHDKMYWYQQDPGMELHLIHYSYGVNSTEKGDLSSESTVSRIRTEHFPLTLESARPSHTSQYLCASSLAGTGELFFGEGSRLTVL.

V gene TRBV11-2 combines with J gene TRBJ1-1; possible D gene TRBD1, 5 bases. The CDR3 has 16 amino acids. V shed 4 bases and J shed 5 bases, with 20 bases lying between them. CDR1 SGHAT and CDR2 FQNNGV come from the germline V gene. In nucleotides, the CDR3 is TGTGCCAGCAGCTCATTCGCGGGGCAGTTCTGGACTGAAGCTTTCTTT. It codes for CASSSFAGQFWTEAFF.

V gene TRBV30 combines with J gene TRBJ2-7, with TRBD2 matching over 7 bases. This CDR3 region has 15 residues. The germline gives CDR1 GTSNPN, CDR2 SVGIG (reference sequence). The J segment lost 1 base and the V segment lost 3 bases, leaving 9 bases of the junction unmatched. The CDR3 protein is CAWSVPPAGSYEQYF. The CDR3 DNA reads as TGTGCCTGGAGCGTCCCGCCAGCGGGGTCCTACGAGCAGTACTTC.

This clone was recorded a few times. The chain employs TRBV6-1 and TRBJ2-1; no reliable D call. Trimming removed 4 bases at V and 9 bases at J, with 13 bases between. The CDR3 spans 13 residues. Germline CDR1 is MNHNS and CDR2 is SASEGT. The CDR3 region has the DNA TGTGCCAGCAGTGGCCCCTTTCCCTCTGAGCAGTTCTTC. It encodes CASSGPFPSEQFF.

V gene TRBV5-6 combines with J gene TRBJ1-5, with 9 positions matching TRBD1. Germline assignment: CDR1 SGHDT and CDR2 YYEEEE. CDR3 length: 15 residues. V dropped 4 bases and J dropped 3; count of bases not matched to a gene: 5. CDR3 region: CASSMGTGLNQPQHF. Written as DNA, the CDR3 is TGTGCCAGCAGCATGGGGACAGGGCTCAATCAGCCCCAGCATTTT.

The rearrangement joins TRBV6-1 to TRBJ2-1; perhaps TRBD2 as D (6 bases). The germline V and J ends were trimmed by 4 bases and 4 bases, with 14 bases remaining between them. Germline V gene data show CDR1 as MNHNS and CDR2 as SASEGT. This CDR3 has 15 amino acids. CDR3 residues: CASSAGSGEYNEQFF. As DNA, the CDR3 is TGTGCCAGCAGTGCAGGTAGCGGTGAATACAATGAGCAGTTCTTC.

This clone has a handful of counts. This chain connects TRBV5-5 to TRBJ1-3, with a possible D match to TRBD1 (5 bases). Deletions cut 4 bases from V and 7 bases from J, with 18 bases between. This CDR3 region has 15 residues. The germline CDR1 and CDR2 sequences are SGHKS and YYEKEE (reference sequence). The CDR3 coding sequence is TGTGCCAGCAGCCCGTTGTTGGGTGGGACGAACACCATATATTTT. Its protein product is CASSPLLGGTNTIYF.